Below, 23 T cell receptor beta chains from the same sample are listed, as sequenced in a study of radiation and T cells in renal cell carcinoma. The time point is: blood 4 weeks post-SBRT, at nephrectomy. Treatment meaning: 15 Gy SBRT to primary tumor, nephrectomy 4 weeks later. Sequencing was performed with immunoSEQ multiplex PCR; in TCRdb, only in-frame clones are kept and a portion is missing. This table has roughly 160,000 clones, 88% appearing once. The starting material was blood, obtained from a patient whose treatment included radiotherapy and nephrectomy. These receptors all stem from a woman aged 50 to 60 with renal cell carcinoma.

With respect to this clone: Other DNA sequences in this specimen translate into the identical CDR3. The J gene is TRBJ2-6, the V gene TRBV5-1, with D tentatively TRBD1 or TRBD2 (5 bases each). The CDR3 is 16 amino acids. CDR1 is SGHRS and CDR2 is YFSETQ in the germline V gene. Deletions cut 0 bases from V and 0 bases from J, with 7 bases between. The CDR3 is CASSLEGSSGANVLTF. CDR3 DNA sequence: TGCGCCAGCAGCTTGGAGGGGAGCTCTGGGGCCAACGTCCTGACTTTC.

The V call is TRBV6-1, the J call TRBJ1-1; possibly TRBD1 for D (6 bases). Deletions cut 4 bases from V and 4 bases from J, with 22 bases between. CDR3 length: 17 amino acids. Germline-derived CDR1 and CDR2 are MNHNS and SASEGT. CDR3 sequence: CASSGGGPGVLGTEAFF. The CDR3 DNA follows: TGTGCCAGCAGTGGAGGTGGGCCAGGGGTTTTGGGCACTGAAGCTTTCTTT.

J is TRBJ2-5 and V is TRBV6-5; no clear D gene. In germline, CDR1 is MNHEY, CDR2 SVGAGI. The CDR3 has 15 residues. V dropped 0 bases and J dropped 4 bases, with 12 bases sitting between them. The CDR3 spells CASSYSSFPGETQYF. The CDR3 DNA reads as TGTGCCAGCAGTTACTCGTCCTTTCCGGGAGAGACCCAGTACTTC.

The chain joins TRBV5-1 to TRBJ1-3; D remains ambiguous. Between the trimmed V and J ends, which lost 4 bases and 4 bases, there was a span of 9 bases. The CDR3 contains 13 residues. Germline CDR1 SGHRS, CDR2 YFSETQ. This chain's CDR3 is CASSPTNGNTIYF. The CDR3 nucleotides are TGCGCCAGCAGCCCGACAAACGGAAACACCATATATTTT.

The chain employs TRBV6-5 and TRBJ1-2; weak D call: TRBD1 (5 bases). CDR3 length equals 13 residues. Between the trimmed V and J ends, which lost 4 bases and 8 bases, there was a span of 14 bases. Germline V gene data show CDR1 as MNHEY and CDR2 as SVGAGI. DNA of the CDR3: TGTGCCAGCAGTTGGGGACTGTCTAGGGGCTACACCTTC. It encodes CASSWGLSRGYTF.

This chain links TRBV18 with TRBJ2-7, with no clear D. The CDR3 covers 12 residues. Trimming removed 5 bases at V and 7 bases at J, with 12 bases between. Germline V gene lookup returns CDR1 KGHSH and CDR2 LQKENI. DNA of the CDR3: TGTGCCAGCTCATCTGCCCTTGCGGAGCAGTACTTC. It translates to CASSSALAEQYF.

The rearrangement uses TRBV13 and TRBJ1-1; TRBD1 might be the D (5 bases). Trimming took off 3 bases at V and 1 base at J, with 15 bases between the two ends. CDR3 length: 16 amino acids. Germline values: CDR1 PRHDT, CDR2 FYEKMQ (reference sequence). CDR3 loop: CASSLGLLNRNTEAFF. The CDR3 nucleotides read TGTGCCAGCAGCTTGGGACTCCTGAATAGGAACACTGAAGCTTTCTTT.

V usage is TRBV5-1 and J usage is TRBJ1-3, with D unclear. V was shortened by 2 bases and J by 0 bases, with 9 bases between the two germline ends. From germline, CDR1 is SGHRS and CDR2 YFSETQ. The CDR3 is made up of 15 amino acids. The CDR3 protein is CASSFDGSSGNTIYF. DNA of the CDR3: TGCGCCAGCAGCTTCGACGGGAGCTCTGGAAACACCATATATTTT.

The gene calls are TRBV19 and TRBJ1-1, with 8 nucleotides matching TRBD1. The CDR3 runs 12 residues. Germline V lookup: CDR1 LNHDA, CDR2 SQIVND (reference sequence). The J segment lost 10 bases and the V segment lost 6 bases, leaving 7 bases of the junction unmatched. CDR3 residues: CASRQGAGVAFF. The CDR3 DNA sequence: TGTGCCAGTAGGCAGGGGGCGGGCGTAGCTTTCTTT.

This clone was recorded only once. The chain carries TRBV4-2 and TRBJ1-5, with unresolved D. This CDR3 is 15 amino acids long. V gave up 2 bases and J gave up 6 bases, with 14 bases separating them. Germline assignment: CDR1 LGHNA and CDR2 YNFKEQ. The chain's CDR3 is CASSQNLQGSQPQHF. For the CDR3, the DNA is TGTGCCAGCAGCCAAAATCTCCAAGGAAGTCAGCCCCAGCATTTT.

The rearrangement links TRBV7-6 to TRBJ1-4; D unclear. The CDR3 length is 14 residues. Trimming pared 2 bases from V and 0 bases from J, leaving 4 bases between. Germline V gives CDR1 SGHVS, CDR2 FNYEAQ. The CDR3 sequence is CASSLTSTNEKLFF. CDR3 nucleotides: TGTGCCAGCAGCTTAACATCAACTAATGAAAAACTGTTTTTT.

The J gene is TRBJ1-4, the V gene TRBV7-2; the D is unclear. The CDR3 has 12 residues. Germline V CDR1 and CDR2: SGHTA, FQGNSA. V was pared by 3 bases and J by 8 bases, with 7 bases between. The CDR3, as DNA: TGTGCCAGCAGCTTTGGGGAGGAAAAACTGTTTTTT. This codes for CASSFGEEKLFF.

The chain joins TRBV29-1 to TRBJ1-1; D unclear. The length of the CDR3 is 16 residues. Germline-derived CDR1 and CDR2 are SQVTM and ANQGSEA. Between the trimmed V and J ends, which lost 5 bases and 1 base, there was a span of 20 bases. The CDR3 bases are TGCAGCGTTAAGAAGGTTGCCGGTAGCGAGAACACTGAAGCTTTCTTT. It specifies CSVKKVAGSENTEAFF. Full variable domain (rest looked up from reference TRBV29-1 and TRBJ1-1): SAVISQKPSRDICQRGTSLTIQCQVDSQVTMMFWYRQQPGQSLTLIATANQGSEATYESGFVIDKFPISRPNLTFSTLTVSNMSPEDSSIYLCSVKKVAGSENTEAFFGQGTRLTVV.

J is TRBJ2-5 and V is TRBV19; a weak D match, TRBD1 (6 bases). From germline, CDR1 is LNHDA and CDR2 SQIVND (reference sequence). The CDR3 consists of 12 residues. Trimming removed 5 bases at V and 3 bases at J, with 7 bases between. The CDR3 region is CASSWTEETQYF. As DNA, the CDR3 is TGTGCCAGTAGTTGGACAGAAGAGACCCAGTACTTC.

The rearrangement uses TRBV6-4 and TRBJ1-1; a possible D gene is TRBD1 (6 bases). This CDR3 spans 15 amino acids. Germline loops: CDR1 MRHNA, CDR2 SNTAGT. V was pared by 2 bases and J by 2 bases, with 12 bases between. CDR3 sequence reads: CASSDNPGTNTEAFF. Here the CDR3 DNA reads TGTGCCAGCAGTGACAATCCCGGGACAAACACTGAAGCTTTCTTT.

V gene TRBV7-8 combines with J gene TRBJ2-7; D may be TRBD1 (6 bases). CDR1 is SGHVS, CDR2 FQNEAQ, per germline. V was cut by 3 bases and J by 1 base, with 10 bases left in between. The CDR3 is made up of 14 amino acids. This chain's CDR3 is CASSFNRDSYEQYF. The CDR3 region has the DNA TGTGCCAGCAGCTTTAACAGGGATTCCTACGAGCAGTACTTC.

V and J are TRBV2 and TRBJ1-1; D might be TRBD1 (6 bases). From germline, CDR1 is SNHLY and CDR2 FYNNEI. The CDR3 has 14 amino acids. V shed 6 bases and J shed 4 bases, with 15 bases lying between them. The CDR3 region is CASSEREGGTEAFF. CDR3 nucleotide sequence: TGTGCCAGCAGCGAACGGGAGGGGGGCACTGAAGCTTTCTTT.

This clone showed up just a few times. CDR3 region: CASSPGQGLMSSTDTQYF. The CDR3 bases are TGTGCCAGCAGCCCGGGACAGGGGCTTATGTCTAGCACAGATACGCAGTATTTT. The V and J genes are TRBV5-5 and TRBJ2-3, with TRBD1 matching over 10 bases. The ends lost 4 bases at V and 0 bases at J; junction bases unmatched: 11. The germline CDR1 and CDR2 sequences are SGHKS and YYEKEE (reference sequence). The CDR3 is 18 amino acids.

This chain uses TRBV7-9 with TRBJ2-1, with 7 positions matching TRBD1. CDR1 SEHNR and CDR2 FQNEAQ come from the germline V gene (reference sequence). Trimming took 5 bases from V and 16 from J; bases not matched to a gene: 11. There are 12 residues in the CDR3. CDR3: CASSLFGQVFFF. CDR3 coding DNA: TGTGCCAGCAGCCTATTCGGACAGGTCTTTTTCTTC.

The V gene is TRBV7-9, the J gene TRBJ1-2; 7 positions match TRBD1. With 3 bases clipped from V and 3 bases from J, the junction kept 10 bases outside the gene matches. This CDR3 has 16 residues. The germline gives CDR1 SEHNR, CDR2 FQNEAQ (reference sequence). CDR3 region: CASSLGDSNRYYGYTF. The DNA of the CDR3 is TGTGCCAGCAGCTTGGGGGACAGCAACCGATACTATGGCTACACCTTC.

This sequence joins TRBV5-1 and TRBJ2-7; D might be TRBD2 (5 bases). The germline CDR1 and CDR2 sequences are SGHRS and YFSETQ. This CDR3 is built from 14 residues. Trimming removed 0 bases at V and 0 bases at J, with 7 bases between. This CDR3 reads CASSLGGSSYEQYF. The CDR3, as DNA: TGCGCCAGCAGCTTGGGAGGGAGCTCCTACGAGCAGTACTTC.

The CDR3 nucleotides are TGTGCCAGCCAGCCCGGGACGCCCGGCGGCGAGCAGTACTTC. It is translated as CASQPGTPGGEQYF. The chain recombines TRBV2 with TRBJ2-7; D possibly matches TRBD1 or TRBD2 (5 bases each). The germline V gene encodes CDR1 SNHLY and CDR2 FYNNEI. Trimming removed 8 bases at V and 6 bases at J, with 20 bases between. This CDR3 comprises 14 residues.

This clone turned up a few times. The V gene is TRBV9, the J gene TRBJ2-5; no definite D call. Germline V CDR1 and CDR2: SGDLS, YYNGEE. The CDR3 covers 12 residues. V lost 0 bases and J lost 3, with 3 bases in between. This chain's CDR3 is CASSVEEETQYF. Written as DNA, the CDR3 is TGTGCCAGCAGCGTAGAGGAAGAGACCCAGTACTTC.